This TCR beta chain was captured in a study of blood T cell repertoires in COVID-19. TCRdb keeps only in-frame clones here, not all; method: immunoSEQ multiplex PCR. The table records 55,000 to 65,000 clones, around three quarters of them present only once. The CDR3 sequence is 16 residues long. V lost 3 bases to trimming and J lost 2 bases, with 16 bases between them. Germline-derived CDR1 and CDR2 are MDHEN and SYDVKM. This receptor was obtained from a man in his 60s with acute or convalescent COVID-19. Sequenced material: peripheral blood. The J gene is TRBJ1-2, the V gene TRBV28; D not certain. The CDR3, as DNA: TGTGCCAGCAGTTTCCTTGACAAGAAGGCGAACTATGGCTACACCTTC. This codes for CASSFLDKKANYGYTF.